These 14 T cell receptor beta chains were sequenced from one sample in a study of blood T cell repertoires in COVID-19. Assay used: immunoSEQ multiplex PCR; TCRdb lists only in-frame clones, some missing. The table lists about 500,000 clones, 85% to 90% of them singletons. Sequencing used peripheral blood. The receptors originated from a woman aged 50 to 65 with COVID-19, enrolled during active disease.

This clone turned up a few times. J is TRBJ1-2 and V is TRBV5-1, with D perhaps TRBD1 (5 bases). V was cut by 1 base and J by 6 bases, with 19 bases left in between. This CDR3 has 16 amino acids. Looked up from germline, CDR1 is SGHRS and CDR2 is YFSETQ. The CDR3 DNA reads as TGCGCCAGCAGCTTGAGCGGGACTCCTCGTCTACATGGCTACACCTTC. Translated: CASSLSGTPRLHGYTF.

This clone was counted once. This chain connects TRBV6-5 to TRBJ2-2, with D possibly being TRBD1 (5 bases). Per the germline V gene, CDR1 is MNHEY and CDR2 is SVGAGI. The germline V and J ends were trimmed by 4 bases and 4 bases, with 7 bases remaining between them. The CDR3 loop spans 13 amino acids. The CDR3 reads CASSFDSTGELFF. In DNA form, the CDR3 reads TGTGCCAGCAGTTTTGACAGCACCGGGGAGCTGTTTTTT.

V and J are TRBV19 and TRBJ2-7; possibly TRBD2 for D (6 bases). Trimming left V 4 bases short and J 0 bases short, with 10 bases between. Germline V gene lookup returns CDR1 LNHDA and CDR2 SQIVND (reference sequence). The CDR3 covers 14 residues. CDR3 nucleotides: TGTGCCAGTAGTAGCGGGGCAAGCTCCTACGAGCAGTACTTC. This codes for CASSSGASSYEQYF.

The V call is TRBV2, the J call TRBJ1-4; D remains ambiguous. V was clipped by 3 bases and J by 6 bases, with 11 bases between them. CDR1 and CDR2 from the germline V gene are SNHLY and FYNNEI. This CDR3 comprises 14 residues. CDR3 nucleotides: TGTGCCAGCAGTGACACATACGGGGATGAAAAACTGTTTTTT. Encoded protein: CASSDTYGDEKLFF.

J is TRBJ1-2 and V is TRBV29-1; D gene ambiguous. Germline lookup yields CDR1 SQVTM and CDR2 ANQGSEA. Trimming shortened V by 4 bases and J by 1 base, and 10 bases separated the two germline ends. The CDR3 has 13 amino acids. The CDR3 nucleotides are TGCAGCGTTGTCGTACTCCTTAACTATGGCTACACCTTC. Residues: CSVVVLLNYGYTF.

This chain joins TRBV13 and TRBJ2-2; 7 nucleotides align to TRBD2. The V gene end was trimmed by 5 bases and the J gene end by 2 bases; junction bases not matched to a gene: 8. The CDR3 is 16 residues long. Germline assignment: CDR1 PRHDT and CDR2 FYEKMQ (reference sequence). The CDR3 nucleotides are TGTGCCAGCAGCCCTTGGGCGGGGGAAAACACCGGGGAGCTGTTTTTT. Its translation is CASSPWAGENTGELFF. Filled out from reference TRBV13 and TRBJ2-2, the complete variable domain reads AAGVIQSPRHLIKEKRETATLKCYPIPRHDTVYWYQQGPGQDPQFLISFYEKMQSDKGSIPDRFSAQQFSDYHSELNMSSLELGDSALYFCASSPWAGENTGELFFGEGSRLTVL.

The rearrangement uses TRBV6-5 and TRBJ1-6; D unclear. CDR3 length: 12 residues. The V gene's germline CDR1 is MNHEY and CDR2 SVGAGI. V was cut by 11 bases and J by 8 bases, with 13 bases left in between. The CDR3 DNA is TGTGCCGCGAGGGAAGGGTATTCACCCCTCCACTTT. Translation gives CAAREGYSPLHF.

The chain recombines TRBV30 with TRBJ1-6; no clear D. The V end was cut by 6 bases, the J end by 10 bases, with 28 bases between. The CDR3 loop spans 17 amino acids. Germline V lookup: CDR1 GTSNPN, CDR2 SVGIG (reference sequence). This CDR3 reads CACGRTGAHESTSPLHF. CDR3 coding DNA: TGTGCCTGCGGAAGGACGGGAGCCCATGAATCGACGTCACCCCTCCACTTT.

This rearrangement joins TRBV19 to TRBJ1-1; 9 nucleotides line up with TRBD1. V was pared by 6 bases and J by 8 bases, with 10 bases of the junction left unmatched. CDR3 length: 14 amino acids. From germline, CDR1 is LNHDA and CDR2 SQIVND (reference sequence). The CDR3 is CASRGTTGGWEAFF. The CDR3 DNA reads as TGTGCCAGTAGGGGAACTACAGGGGGCTGGGAAGCTTTCTTT.

The V and J genes are TRBV4-1 and TRBJ2-3; the D gene is possibly TRBD2 (6 bases). V lost 0 bases, J lost 8 bases, and 12 bases lay in between. From germline, CDR1 is MGHRA and CDR2 YSYEKL. This CDR3 has 14 residues. Here the CDR3 DNA reads TGCGCCAGCAGCCAAGATCTCTCAGCGGGTACGCAGTATTTT. The encoded protein is CASSQDLSAGTQYF.

The CDR3 reads CASSISPIRGGTEAFF. The CDR3, as DNA: TGTGCCAGTAGTATCTCCCCAATTAGGGGGGGAACTGAAGCTTTCTTT. The genes are TRBV19 and TRBJ1-1; a possible D gene is TRBD1 (6 bases). CDR1 and CDR2 from the germline V gene are LNHDA and SQIVND (reference sequence). The V and J ends lost 3 bases and 5 bases respectively, with 19 bases between them. This CDR3 is 16 amino acids long.

The J gene is TRBJ1-3, the V gene TRBV4-1; D not certain. Trimming took off 3 bases at V and 0 bases at J, with 15 bases between the two ends. Germline V CDR1 and CDR2: MGHRA, YSYEKL. This CDR3 contains 17 residues. CDR3 protein: CASSQGGLRISGNTIYF. Here the CDR3 DNA reads TGCGCCAGCAGCCAGGGAGGACTGAGGATCTCTGGAAACACCATATATTTT.

The chain carries TRBV7-2 and TRBJ1-1; TRBD1 agrees at 8 bases. V lost 5 bases and J lost 7; bases outside the gene matches: 9. The CDR3 loop spans 14 amino acids. The germline gives CDR1 SGHTA, CDR2 FQGNSA. CDR3 in amino acids: CASSPQGASGEAFF. CDR3 in DNA: TGTGCCAGCAGCCCCCAGGGGGCGTCCGGTGAAGCTTTCTTT.

The chain joins TRBV5-6 to TRBJ2-7; D possibly corresponds to TRBD1 (6 bases). Germline values: CDR1 SGHDT, CDR2 YYEEEE. V lost 0 bases and J 9 bases, leaving 19 bases between the germline ends. The CDR3 consists of 15 residues. Here the CDR3 DNA reads TGTGCCAGCAGCTTGGATCCGGGACACGACGAACGGCAGTACTTC. Translation: CASSLDPGHDERQYF.